This T cell receptor (beta chain) derives from a study of shared T cell receptors in the human thymus. V lost 6 bases to trimming and J lost 6 bases, with 15 bases between them. In germline, CDR1 is LNHDA, CDR2 SQIVND (reference sequence). This CDR3 spans 14 amino acids. The method was immunoSEQ multiplex PCR; TCRdb's version includes in-frame clones alone and lacks a portion of them. The sample lists about 710,000 clones, about 90% occurring once. The same data also went into a second study, on human thymus T cells. That paper adds: Thymus specimens were resections from corrective heart surgery. Thymic and blood repertoires showed apparently biased V and J gene usage.

The sequence derives from a boy under three years old with a congenital heart defect. Sequenced material: thymocytes. The chain links TRBV19 to TRBJ1-5; TRBD1 is a possible D gene (5 bases). The CDR3 region has the DNA TGTGCCAGTAGATTCAGGGAATTCGGTCAGCCCCAGCATTTT. Amino acids: CASRFREFGQPQHF.